A single sample gave rise to the 11 T cell receptor beta chains below, sequenced in a study of T cell responses to AZD1222 COVID-19 vaccine. Assay: immunoSEQ multiplex PCR; the TCRdb copy retains only in-frame clones and omits some. The table records some 150,000 clones, about 92% of them present only once. The sample was peripheral blood, taken on day 0 of AZD1222 vaccination. Receptors were obtained from an adult in good health.

The V and J genes are TRBV12-5 and TRBJ2-3, with D possibly being TRBD2 (7 bases). In germline, CDR1 is LGHNT, CDR2 FRNRAP. V was cut by 6 bases and J by 2 bases, with 18 bases left in between. There are 16 residues in the CDR3. The DNA of the CDR3 is TGTGCTAGTGGGACGGGGGGCGGTGGGATCACAGATACGCAGTATTTT. This sequence encodes CASGTGGGGITDTQYF.

V gene TRBV6-5 combines with J gene TRBJ2-3; 14 nucleotides align to TRBD2. There are 16 residues in the CDR3. The junction had 5 bases not matched to a gene; V was cut back by 4 bases and J by 5 bases. The germline V gene encodes CDR1 MNHEY and CDR2 SVGAGI. DNA for the CDR3: TGTGCCAGCAGTTTGACTAGCGGGGGGGGTAGAGATACGCAGTATTTT. Encoded protein: CASSLTSGGGRDTQYF.

This chain connects TRBV7-8 to TRBJ1-1, with D perhaps TRBD1 (5 bases). The CDR3 is made up of 16 amino acids. V was shortened by 3 bases and J by 1 base, with 15 bases between the two germline ends. CDR1 and CDR2 (germline): SGHVS, FQNEAQ. CDR3 nucleotide sequence: TGTGCCAGCAGCTTCCCTCAGGGAGGCGGGAACACTGAAGCTTTCTTT. Its translation is CASSFPQGGGNTEAFF.

This rearrangement joins TRBV7-9 to TRBJ2-1; 10 positions agree with TRBD2. The CDR3 spans 18 residues. From germline, CDR1 is SEHNR and CDR2 FQNEAQ (reference sequence). J was trimmed by 5 bases and V by 11 bases; bases with no gene match: 21. CDR3 amino acids: CALWGREEREGPNNEQFF. The DNA for the CDR3 is TGTGCCCTCTGGGGTCGGGAAGAGCGGGAGGGCCCGAACAATGAGCAGTTCTTC. Full variable domain (outside the CDR3, taken from reference TRBV7-9 and TRBJ2-1): DTGVSQNPRHKITKRGQNVTFRCDPISEHNRLYWYRQTLGQGPEFLTYFQNEAQLEKSRLLSDRFSAERPKGSFSTLEIQRTEQGDSAMYLCALWGREEREGPNNEQFFGPGTRLTVL.

This clone was found once. The chain links TRBV18 to TRBJ1-5; possibly TRBD1 for D (6 bases). With 3 bases removed from V and 6 bases from J, the gap between germline ends came to 15 bases. The CDR3 is 15 amino acids. The germline V gene encodes CDR1 KGHSH and CDR2 LQKENI. CDR3 DNA sequence: TGTGCCAGCTCACCTAGCGGGGGGGCGGGTCAGCCCCAGCATTTT. Translated: CASSPSGGAGQPQHF.

V is TRBV29-1 and J is TRBJ1-4; no reliable D call. The CDR3 covers 12 residues. V gave up 0 bases and J gave up 11 bases, with 10 bases separating them. Germline CDR1 and CDR2: SQVTM and ANQGSEA. The CDR3 loop reads CSVEDRHQKLFF. In DNA form, the CDR3 reads TGCAGCGTTGAAGATCGACACCAGAAACTGTTTTTT. The complete variable domain, with remaining parts taken from reference TRBV29-1 and TRBJ1-4, reads SAVISQKPSRDICQRGTSLTIQCQVDSQVTMMFWYRQQPGQSLTLIATANQGSEATYESGFVIDKFPISRPNLTFSTLTVSNMSPEDSSIYLCSVEDRHQKLFFGSGTQLSVL.

The chain couples TRBV7-6 to TRBJ2-7, with 8 positions matching TRBD2. The CDR3 covers 15 residues. Germline V CDR1 and CDR2: SGHVS, FNYEAQ. V lost 5 bases to trimming and J lost 5 bases; unmatched junction nucleotides: 11. CDR3 sequence: CASSDGGLGSNEQYF. CDR3 nucleotides: TGTGCCAGCAGCGATGGGGGACTAGGATCAAACGAGCAGTACTTC.

The genes are TRBV6-5 and TRBJ1-2; D unclear. The germline V gene encodes CDR1 MNHEY and CDR2 SVGAGI. This CDR3 contains 13 residues. Trimming shortened V by 6 bases and J by 5 bases, and 13 bases separated the two germline ends. The CDR3 loop reads CASSPDLNYGYTF. The DNA of the CDR3 is TGTGCCAGCAGCCCCGACCTCAATTATGGCTACACCTTC.

The chain links TRBV7-6 to TRBJ2-1; D is ambiguous. The CDR3 spans 13 residues. The germline V gene encodes CDR1 SGHVS and CDR2 FNYEAQ. V was pared by 2 bases and J by 3 bases, with 5 bases between. CDR3 sequence (DNA): TGTGCCAGCAGCTTATTCAGCTACAATGAGCAGTTCTTC. Its protein is CASSLFSYNEQFF. The full variable domain, its missing parts supplied by reference TRBV7-6 and TRBJ2-1, is GAGVSQSPRYKVTKRGQDVALRCDPISGHVSLYWYRQALGQGPEFLTYFNYEAQQDKSGLPNDRFSAERPEGSISTLTIQRTEQRDSAMYRCASSLFSYNEQFFGPGTRLTVL.

The chain recombines TRBV5-1 with TRBJ2-7, with a possible D match to TRBD2 (6 bases). The CDR3 consists of 14 residues. V gave up 4 bases and J gave up 3 bases, with 14 bases separating them. Germline V gene sequence: CDR1 SGHRS, CDR2 YFSETQ. This CDR3 is CASSVGTPGYEQYF. The CDR3 nucleotides read TGCGCCAGCAGCGTGGGGACTCCAGGCTACGAGCAGTACTTC. Combining the CDR3 with reference TRBV5-1 and TRBJ2-7 gives the whole variable domain KAGVTQTPRYLIKTRGQQVTLSCSPISGHRSVSWYQQTPGQGLQFLFEYFSETQRNKGNFPGRFSGRQFSNSRSEMNVSTLELGDSALYLCASSVGTPGYEQYFGPGTRLTVT.

CDR3 bases: TGCGCCAGCAGCTTGGGACAGAATCACTATGGCTACACCTTC. The encoded protein is CASSLGQNHYGYTF. The chain employs TRBV5-1 and TRBJ1-2; TRBD1 might be the D (5 bases). CDR1 and CDR2 from the germline V gene are SGHRS and YFSETQ. The germline V and J ends were trimmed by 0 bases and 3 bases, with 9 bases remaining between them. The CDR3 totals 14 residues.